This T cell receptor beta chain came from a study of blood T cell repertoires in COVID-19. The method was immunoSEQ multiplex PCR; TCRdb's version includes in-frame clones alone and lacks a portion of them. The sample lists more than 65,000 clones, around 80% seen once, with 7.4% in the top ten. The CDR3 totals 13 residues. Germline values: CDR1 SGHRS, CDR2 YFSETQ. V shed 3 bases, J shed 3 bases, and the junction held 3 bases outside the gene matches. This receptor was obtained from a human donor in a cohort sampled during active COVID-19. Sequencing used peripheral blood. The chain combines TRBV5-1 with TRBJ2-7; 7 nucleotides match TRBD1. The CDR3 DNA reads as TGCGCCAGCAGCTCGGACAGGTACTACGAGCAGTACTTC. This translates into CASSSDRYYEQYF. Complete variable domain (other parts from reference TRBV5-1 and TRBJ2-7): KAGVTQTPRYLIKTRGQQVTLSCSPISGHRSVSWYQQTPGQGLQFLFEYFSETQRNKGNFPGRFSGRQFSNSRSEMNVSTLELGDSALYLCASSSDRYYEQYFGPGTRLTVT.